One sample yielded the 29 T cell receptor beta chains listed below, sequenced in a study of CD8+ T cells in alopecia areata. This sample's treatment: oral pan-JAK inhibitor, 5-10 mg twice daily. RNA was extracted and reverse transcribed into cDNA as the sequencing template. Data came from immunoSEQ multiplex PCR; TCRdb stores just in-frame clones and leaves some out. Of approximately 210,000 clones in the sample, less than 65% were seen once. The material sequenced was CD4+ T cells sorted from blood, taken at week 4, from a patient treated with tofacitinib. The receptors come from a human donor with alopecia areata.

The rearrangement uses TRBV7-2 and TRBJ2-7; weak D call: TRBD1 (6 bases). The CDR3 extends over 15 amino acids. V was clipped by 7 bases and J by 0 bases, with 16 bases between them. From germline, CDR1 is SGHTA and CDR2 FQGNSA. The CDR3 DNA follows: TGTGCCAGCACCCGAAGTACAGGGAGCTCCTACGAGCAGTACTTC. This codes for CASTRSTGSSYEQYF.

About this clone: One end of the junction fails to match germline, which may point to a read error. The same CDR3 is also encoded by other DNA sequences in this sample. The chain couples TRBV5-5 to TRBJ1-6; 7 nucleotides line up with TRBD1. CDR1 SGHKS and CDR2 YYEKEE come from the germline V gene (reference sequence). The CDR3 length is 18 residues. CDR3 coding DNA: TGCGCCAGCAGCCTATCAGCAGGGGGGAGCTCCTATAATTCACCCCTCCACTTT. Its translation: CASSLSAGGSSYNSPLHF.

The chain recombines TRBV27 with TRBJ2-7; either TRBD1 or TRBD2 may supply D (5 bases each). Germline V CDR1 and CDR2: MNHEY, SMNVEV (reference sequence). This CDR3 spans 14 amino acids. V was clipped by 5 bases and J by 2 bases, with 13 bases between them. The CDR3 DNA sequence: TGTGCCAGCAGTCAATCTCGGGGACCCTACGAGCAGTACTTC. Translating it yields CASSQSRGPYEQYF.

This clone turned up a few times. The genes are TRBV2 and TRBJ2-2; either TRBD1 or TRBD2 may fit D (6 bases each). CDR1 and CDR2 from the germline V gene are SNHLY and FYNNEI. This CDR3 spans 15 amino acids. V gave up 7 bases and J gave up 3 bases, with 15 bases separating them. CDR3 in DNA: TGTGCCAGCAACCCGACCGGGGGCGACACCGGGGAGCTGTTTTTT. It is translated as CASNPTGGDTGELFF.

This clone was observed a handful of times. The chain's CDR3 is CASSLEGVSNQPQHF. CDR3 bases: TGTGCCAGCAGCTTGGAGGGGGTTAGCAATCAGCCCCAGCATTTT. The gene calls are TRBV5-6 and TRBJ1-5; D may be TRBD1 (6 bases). The CDR3 contains 15 residues. Per the germline V gene, CDR1 is SGHDT and CDR2 is YYEEEE. Trimming pared 0 bases from V and 0 bases from J, leaving 7 bases between. The whole variable domain, filled in from reference TRBV5-6 and TRBJ1-5, reads DAGVTQSPTHLIKTRGQQVTLRCSPKSGHDTVSWYQQALGQGPQFIFQYYEEEERQRGNFPDRFSGHQFPNYSSELNVNALLLGDSALYLCASSLEGVSNQPQHFGDGTRLSIL.

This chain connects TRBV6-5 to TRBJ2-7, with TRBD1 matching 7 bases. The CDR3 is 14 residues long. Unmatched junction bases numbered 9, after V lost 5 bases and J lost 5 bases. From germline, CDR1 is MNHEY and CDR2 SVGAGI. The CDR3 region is CASSKRQGLHEQYF. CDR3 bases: TGTGCCAGCAGTAAACGACAGGGTTTACACGAGCAGTACTTC.

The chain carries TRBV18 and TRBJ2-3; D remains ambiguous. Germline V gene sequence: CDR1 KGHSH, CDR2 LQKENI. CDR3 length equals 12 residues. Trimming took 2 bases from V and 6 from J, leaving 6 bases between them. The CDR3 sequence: CASSPKGDTQYF. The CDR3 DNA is TGTGCCAGCTCACCAAAGGGTGATACGCAGTATTTT.

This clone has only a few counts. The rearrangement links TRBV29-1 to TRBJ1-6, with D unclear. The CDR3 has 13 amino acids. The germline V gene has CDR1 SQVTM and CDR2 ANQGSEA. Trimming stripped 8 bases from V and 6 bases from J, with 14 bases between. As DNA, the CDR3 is TGCAGCATACCCACCAGACCTAATTCACCCCTCCACTTT. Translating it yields CSIPTRPNSPLHF.

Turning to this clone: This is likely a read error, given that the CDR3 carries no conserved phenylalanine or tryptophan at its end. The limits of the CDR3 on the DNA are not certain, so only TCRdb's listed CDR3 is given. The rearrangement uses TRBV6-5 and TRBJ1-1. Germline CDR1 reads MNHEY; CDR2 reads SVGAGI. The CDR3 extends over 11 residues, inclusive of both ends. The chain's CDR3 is CASSYSRSPRM.

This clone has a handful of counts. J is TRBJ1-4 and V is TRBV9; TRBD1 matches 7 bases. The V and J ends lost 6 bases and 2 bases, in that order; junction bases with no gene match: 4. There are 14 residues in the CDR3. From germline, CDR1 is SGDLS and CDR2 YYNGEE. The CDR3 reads CASTQGGTNEKLFF. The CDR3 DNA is TGTGCCAGCACCCAAGGGGGCACTAATGAAAAACTGTTTTTT.

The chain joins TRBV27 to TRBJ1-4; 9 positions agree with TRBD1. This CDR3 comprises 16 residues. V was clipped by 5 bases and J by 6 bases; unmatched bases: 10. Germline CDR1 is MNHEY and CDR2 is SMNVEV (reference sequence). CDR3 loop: CASSPGQGISDEKLFF. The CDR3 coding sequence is TGTGCCAGCAGTCCTGGACAGGGGATTAGCGATGAAAAACTGTTTTTT.

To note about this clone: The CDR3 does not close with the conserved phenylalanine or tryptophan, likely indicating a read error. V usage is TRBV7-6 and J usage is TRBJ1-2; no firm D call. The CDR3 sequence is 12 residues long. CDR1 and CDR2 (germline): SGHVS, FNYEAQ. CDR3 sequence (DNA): TGTGCCGGCAGCTTCTCGGGGTACGGCTACACCCTC. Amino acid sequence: CAGSFSGYGYTL.

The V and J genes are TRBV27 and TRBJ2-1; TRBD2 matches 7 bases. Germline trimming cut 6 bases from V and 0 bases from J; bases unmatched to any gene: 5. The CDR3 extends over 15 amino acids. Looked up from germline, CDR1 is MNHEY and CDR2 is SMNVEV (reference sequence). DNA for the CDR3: TGTGCCAGCAGCCGCGGGGGAAACTCCTACAATGAGCAGTTCTTC. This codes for CASSRGGNSYNEQFF.

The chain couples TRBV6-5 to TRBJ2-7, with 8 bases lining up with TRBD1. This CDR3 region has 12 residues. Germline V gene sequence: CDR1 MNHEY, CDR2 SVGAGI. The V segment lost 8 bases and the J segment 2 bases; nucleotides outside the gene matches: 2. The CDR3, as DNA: TGTGCCAGCTGGACAGGGACCTACGAGCAGTACTTC. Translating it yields CASWTGTYEQYF.

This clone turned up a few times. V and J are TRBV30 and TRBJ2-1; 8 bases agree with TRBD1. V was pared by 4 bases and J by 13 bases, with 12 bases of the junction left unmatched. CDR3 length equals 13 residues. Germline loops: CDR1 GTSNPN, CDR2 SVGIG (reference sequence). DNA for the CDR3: TGTGCCTGGACGGACAGGGAAAGCTACAAACAGTTCTTC. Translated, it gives CAWTDRESYKQFF.

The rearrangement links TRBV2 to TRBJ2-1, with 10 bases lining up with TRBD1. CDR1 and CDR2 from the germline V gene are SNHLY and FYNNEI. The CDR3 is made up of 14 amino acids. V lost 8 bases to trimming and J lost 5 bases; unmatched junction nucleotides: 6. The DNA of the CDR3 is TGTGCCAGCGGGGGACAGGGGTCGCACAATGAGCAGTTCTTC. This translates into CASGGQGSHNEQFF.

The CDR3 reads CATSRYKQGYGYTF. In nucleotides, the CDR3 is TGTGCCACCAGCAGATATAAACAGGGCTATGGCTACACCTTC. This chain uses TRBV15 with TRBJ1-2, with D maybe TRBD1 (6 bases). Trimming took off 2 bases at V and 4 bases at J, with 11 bases between the two ends. Germline lookup yields CDR1 LNHNV and CDR2 YYDKDF (reference sequence). This CDR3 has 14 residues.

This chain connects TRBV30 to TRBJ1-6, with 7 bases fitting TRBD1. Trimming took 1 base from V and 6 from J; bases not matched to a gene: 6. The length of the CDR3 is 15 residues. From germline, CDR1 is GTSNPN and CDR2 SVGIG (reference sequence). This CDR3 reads CAWSAAGTVNSPLHF. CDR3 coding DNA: TGTGCCTGGAGTGCCGCCGGGACAGTTAATTCACCCCTCCACTTT.

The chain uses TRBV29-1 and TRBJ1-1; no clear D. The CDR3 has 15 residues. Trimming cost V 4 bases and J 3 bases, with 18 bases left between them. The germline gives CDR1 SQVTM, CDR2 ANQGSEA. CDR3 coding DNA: TGCAGCGTTGGACGTCAGGCTCTCGGGTACACTGAAGCTTTCTTT. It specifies CSVGRQALGYTEAFF.

This chain's CDR3 is CASSLGGQGSDTQYF. The DNA for the CDR3 is TGTGCCAGCAGCTTAGGGGGACAGGGGTCCGATACGCAGTATTTT. V gene TRBV7-2 combines with J gene TRBJ2-3; 10 nucleotides align to TRBD1. The V segment lost 1 base and the J segment 6 bases; nucleotides outside the gene matches: 4. The germline CDR1 and CDR2 sequences are SGHTA and FQGNSA. CDR3 size: 15 residues.

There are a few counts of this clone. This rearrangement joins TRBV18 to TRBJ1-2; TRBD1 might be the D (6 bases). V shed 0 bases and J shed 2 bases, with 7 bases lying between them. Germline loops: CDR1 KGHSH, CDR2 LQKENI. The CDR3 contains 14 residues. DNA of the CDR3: TGTGCCAGCTCACCACCAGGACAGAACTATGGCTACACCTTC. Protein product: CASSPPGQNYGYTF.

Here the CDR3 DNA reads TGTGCCAGCAGCTTAGAAGGGACAGGCGCTCGGGAGCAGTACTTC. This gives the protein CASSLEGTGAREQYF. This sequence joins TRBV7-2 and TRBJ2-7, with 8 bases that match TRBD1. V gave up 1 base and J gave up 7 bases; unmatched junction bases: 9. Germline V gene lookup returns CDR1 SGHTA and CDR2 FQGNSA. The CDR3 runs to 15 residues.

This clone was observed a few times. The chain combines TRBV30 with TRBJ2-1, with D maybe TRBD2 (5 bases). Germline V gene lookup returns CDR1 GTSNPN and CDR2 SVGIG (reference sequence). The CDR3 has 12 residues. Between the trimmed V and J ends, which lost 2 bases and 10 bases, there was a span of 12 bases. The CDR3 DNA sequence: TGTGCCTGGAGTTTCGGGAACCGGGAGCAGTTCTTC. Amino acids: CAWSFGNREQFF.

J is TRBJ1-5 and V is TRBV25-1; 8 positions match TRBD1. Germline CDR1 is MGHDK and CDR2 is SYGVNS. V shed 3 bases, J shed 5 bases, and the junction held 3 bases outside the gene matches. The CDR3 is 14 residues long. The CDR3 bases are TGTGCCAGCAGTGACCCAGGGGGCTATCAGCCCCAGCATTTT. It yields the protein CASSDPGGYQPQHF. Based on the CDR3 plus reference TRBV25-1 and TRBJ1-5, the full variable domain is EADIYQTPRYLVIGTGKKITLECSQTMGHDKMYWYQQDPGMELHLIHYSYGVNSTEKGDLSSESTVSRIRTEHFPLTLESARPSHTSQYLCASSDPGGYQPQHFGDGTRLSIL.

CDR3 loop: CASSGGTAFSPLHF. DNA of the CDR3: TGTGCCAGCAGTGGTGGAACAGCATTTTCACCCCTCCACTTT. This chain uses TRBV6-1 with TRBJ1-6; D unclear. V was pared by 4 bases and J by 9 bases, with 13 bases between. The CDR3 length is 14 residues. Looked up from germline, CDR1 is MNHNS and CDR2 is SASEGT.

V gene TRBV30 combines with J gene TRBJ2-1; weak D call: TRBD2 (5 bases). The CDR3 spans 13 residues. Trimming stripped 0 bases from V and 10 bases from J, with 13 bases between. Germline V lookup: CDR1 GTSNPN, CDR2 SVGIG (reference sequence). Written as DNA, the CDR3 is TGTGCCTGGAGTGTAAATCGAGACTACGAGCAGTTCTTC. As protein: CAWSVNRDYEQFF.

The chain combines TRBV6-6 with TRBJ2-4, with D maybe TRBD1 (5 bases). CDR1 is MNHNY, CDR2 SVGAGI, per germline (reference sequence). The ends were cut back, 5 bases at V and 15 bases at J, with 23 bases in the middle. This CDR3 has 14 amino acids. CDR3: CASSPGPSTPAWYF. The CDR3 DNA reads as TGTGCCAGCAGTCCAGGGCCTTCAACCCCCGCGTGGTACTTC.

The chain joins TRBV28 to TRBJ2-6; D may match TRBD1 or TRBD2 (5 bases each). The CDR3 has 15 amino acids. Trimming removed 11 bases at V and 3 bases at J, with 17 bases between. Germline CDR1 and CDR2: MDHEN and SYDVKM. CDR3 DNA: TGTGCCGGACGGGGCGGTCCTCTTGGGGCCAACGTCCTGACTTTC. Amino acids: CAGRGGPLGANVLTF.

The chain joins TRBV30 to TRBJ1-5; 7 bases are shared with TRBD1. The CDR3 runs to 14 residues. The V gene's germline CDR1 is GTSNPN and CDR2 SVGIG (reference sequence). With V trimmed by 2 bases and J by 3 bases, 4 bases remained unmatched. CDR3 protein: CAWSPDRVNQPQHF. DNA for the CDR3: TGTGCCTGGAGTCCAGACAGGGTCAATCAGCCCCAGCATTTT.